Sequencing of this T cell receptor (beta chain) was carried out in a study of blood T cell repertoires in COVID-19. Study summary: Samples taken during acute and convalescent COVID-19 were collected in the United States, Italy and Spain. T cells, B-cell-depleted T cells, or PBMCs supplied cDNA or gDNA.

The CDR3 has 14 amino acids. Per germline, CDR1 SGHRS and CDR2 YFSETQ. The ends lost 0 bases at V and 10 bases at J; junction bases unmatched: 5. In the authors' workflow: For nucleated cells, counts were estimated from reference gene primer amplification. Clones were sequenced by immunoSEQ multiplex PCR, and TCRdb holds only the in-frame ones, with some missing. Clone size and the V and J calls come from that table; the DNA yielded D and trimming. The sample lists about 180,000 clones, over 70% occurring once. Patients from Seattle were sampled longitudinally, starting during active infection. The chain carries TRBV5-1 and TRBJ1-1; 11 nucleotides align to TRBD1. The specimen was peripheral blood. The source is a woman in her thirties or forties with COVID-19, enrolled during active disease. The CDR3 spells CASSLVGQGDVAFF. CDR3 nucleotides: TGCGCCAGCAGCTTGGTGGGACAGGGGGATGTAGCTTTCTTT.